This T cell receptor (beta chain) was recorded in a study of follicular helper T cells after annual influenza vaccination. Study-wide points: Change in circulating plasmablasts correlated with ICOS+CD38+ cTfh clonality change.

TCRdb keeps only in-frame clones here, not all; method: immunoSEQ multiplex PCR. In the table there are roughly 10,000 clones, less than 90% of which are singletons. Time point denoted: 2015-2016 season, 7 days after influenza vaccination. Adults were given seasonal inactivated influenza vaccine, and blood CD4 subsets were sorted before and after vaccination. Per time point, 40-100 mL of blood was sampled. Germline V CDR1 and CDR2: SGHDT, YYEEEE. The CDR3 has 16 residues. V lost 0 bases to trimming and J lost 3 bases; unmatched junction nucleotides: 6. Worth noting for this clone: The target antigen is unknown.

Specimen: CXCR5- memory CD4+ T cells sorted from blood, collected 7 days after influenza vaccination. The chain uses TRBV5-6 and TRBJ2-7; TRBD1 matches at 10 bases. This sequence originates from an adult who received the influenza vaccine. The CDR3 nucleotides read TGTGCCAGCAGCTTGGTAGGGACAGGGGTCTTCTACGAGCAGTACTTC. Amino acid sequence: CASSLVGTGVFYEQYF.